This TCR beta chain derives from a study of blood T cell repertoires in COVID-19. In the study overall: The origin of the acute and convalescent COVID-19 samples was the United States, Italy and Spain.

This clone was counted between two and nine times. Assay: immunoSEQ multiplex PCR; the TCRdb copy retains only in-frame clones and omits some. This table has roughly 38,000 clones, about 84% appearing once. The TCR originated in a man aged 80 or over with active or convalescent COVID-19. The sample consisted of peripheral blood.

CDR3 bases: TGTGCCATCAGTGATCGGTCTAGCGGGAGTGGGGATACGCAGTATTTT. It is translated as CAISDRSSGSGDTQYF. This chain links TRBV10-3 with TRBJ2-3; TRBD2 agrees at 10 bases. This CDR3 is built from 16 residues. The V gene end was trimmed by 3 bases and the J gene end by 6 bases; junction bases not matched to a gene: 9. Germline CDR1 reads ENHRY; CDR2 reads SYGVKD.